The clone carrying this T cell receptor (beta chain) was counted at least ten times. What it recognizes is unknown. TCR beta CDR3 amplification used RNA transcripts. The first-round RT-PCR employed HTBI primers together with the Qiagen OneStep RT-PCR kit. A multiplex PCR was then performed as the second round. Each CDR3 protein is one row after TCRdb ran MiXCR on the multiplex PCR reads. Of 300,000 to 400,000 distinct CDR3 sequences in the sample, about 15% are singletons; the top ten hold approximately 2.4%. There are 13 residues in the CDR3. CDR1 and CDR2 (germline): MDHEN, SYDVKM. V shed 9 bases and J 5 bases; nucleotides not matched to a gene: 9. Hyperthyroidism was new, under 2 months, in patients aged 18 to 65. Serum thyroxine and TRAb, along with clinical symptoms, thyroid ultrasound and orbital computed tomography, were what diagnosis relied on. The entry originates in a study of Graves' ophthalmopathy and Graves' hyperthyroidism.

Study-level results: Blood was where most expanded thyroid clonotypes above 0.001 frequency also turned up.

The sequenced sample consisted of peripheral blood. The gene calls are TRBV28 and TRBJ2-7; 8 nucleotides align to TRBD1. This sequence originates from an adult woman with stable Graves' hyperthyroidism. The chain's CDR3 is CARIGQGAHEQYF. CDR3 in DNA: TGTGCCAGGATTGGGCAGGGGGCCCACGAGCAGTACTTC.